The sequence of this TCR beta chain was determined in a study of shared clonotypes between healthy human individuals. Deletions cut 5 bases from V and 6 bases from J, with 14 bases between. CDR3 size: 13 residues. Germline lookup yields CDR1 SGHNT and CDR2 YYREEE (reference sequence). The team ran DNA from unsorted PBMCs on ten immunoSEQ deep assay plates for sequencing. TCRdb's table, derived via immunoSEQ multiplex PCR, lists solely in-frame clones and lacks some. This table has approximately 470,000 clones, 81% appearing once. Sequences were obtained from PBMCs. The sequence was obtained from a middle-aged woman in good health. Some clones in this sample may be carry-over from other donors' samples. V is TRBV5-4 and J is TRBJ1-1; tentatively, D is TRBD1 (5 bases). CDR3: CASRPQQASEAFF. The DNA for the CDR3 is TGTGCCAGCAGACCCCAACAGGCCTCTGAAGCTTTCTTT.